These 26 T cell receptor beta chains were all obtained from the same sample, sequenced in a study of T cell responses to AZD1222 COVID-19 vaccine. Some clones are missing from TCRdb's copy, which holds only in-frame ones; the method was immunoSEQ multiplex PCR. The sample lists around 160,000 clones, around 91% seen once, with roughly 5.5% in the top ten. Sequencing used peripheral blood, obtained on day 0 of AZD1222 vaccination. The receptors originated from an adult in good health.

The chain couples TRBV29-1 to TRBJ1-2, with no clear D. The CDR3 has 11 residues. Germline loops: CDR1 SQVTM, CDR2 ANQGSEA. Trimming shortened V by 2 bases and J by 4 bases, and 5 bases separated the two germline ends. CDR3 residues: CSVEHSYGYTF. CDR3 in DNA: TGCAGCGTTGAACACAGCTATGGCTACACCTTC.

V is TRBV5-4 and J is TRBJ2-1; possibly TRBD1 for D (5 bases). Germline CDR1 and CDR2: SGHNT and YYREEE (reference sequence). The length of the CDR3 is 15 residues. The V end lost 0 bases, the J end lost 6 bases, and 13 bases lay between the germline ends. CDR3 DNA: TGTGCCAGCAGCTTGGAGGGGCAGGGTCTCAATGAGCAGTTCTTC. Its protein is CASSLEGQGLNEQFF.

This clone has just one count. The V gene is TRBV6-5, the J gene TRBJ1-5; D perhaps matches TRBD1 (5 bases). V shed 8 bases and J shed 4 bases, with 18 bases lying between them. This CDR3 contains 15 residues. The germline CDR1 and CDR2 sequences are MNHEY and SVGAGI. The CDR3 nucleotides read TGTGCCAGCCTCCAGGACATTCAACGGAATCAGCCCCAGCATTTT. Translating it yields CASLQDIQRNQPQHF.

This rearrangement joins TRBV7-2 to TRBJ1-5, with no clear D. Germline CDR1 reads SGHTA; CDR2 reads FQGNSA. V lost 1 base and J lost 2, with 12 bases in between. CDR3 length: 16 residues. DNA for the CDR3: TGTGCCAGCAGCTTAGTAGGGCCCACTCGCAATCAGCCCCAGCATTTT. This encodes CASSLVGPTRNQPQHF. Supplemented by reference TRBV7-2 and TRBJ1-5, the full variable domain reads GAGVSQSPSNKVTEKGKDVELRCDPISGHTALYWYRQSLGQGLEFLIYFQGNSAPDKSGLPSDRFSAERTGGSVSTLTIQRTQQEDSAVYLCASSLVGPTRNQPQHFGDGTRLSIL.

This clone was observed a handful of times. The chain employs TRBV9 and TRBJ2-1; 12 bases agree with TRBD2. The V segment lost 1 base and the J segment 10 bases; nucleotides outside the gene matches: 9. This CDR3 has 16 amino acids. Germline V gene sequence: CDR1 SGDLS, CDR2 YYNGEE. The CDR3 coding sequence is TGTGCCAGCAGCGTACTGGGGACTAGCGGGTGGCGGGAGCAGTTCTTC. It yields the protein CASSVLGTSGWREQFF.

V usage is TRBV10-3 and J usage is TRBJ1-3; the D is unclear. CDR3 length: 13 residues. Germline CDR1 and CDR2: ENHRY and SYGVKD. V dropped 6 bases and J dropped 1 base, with 7 bases sitting between them. In DNA, the CDR3 is TGTGCCATCAGAAAGGAGTCTGGAAACACCATATATTTT. Encoded protein: CAIRKESGNTIYF.

The chain couples TRBV7-3 to TRBJ1-2; the match to TRBD1 covers 7 bases. The germline V gene encodes CDR1 SGHTA and CDR2 FQGTGA. CDR3 length: 13 amino acids. V shed 5 bases, J shed 6 bases, and the junction held 6 bases outside the gene matches. The chain's CDR3 is CASSPDRRNGYTF. CDR3 bases: TGTGCCAGCAGCCCGGACAGGCGAAATGGCTACACCTTC. The complete variable domain, with remaining parts taken from reference TRBV7-3 and TRBJ1-2, reads GAGVSQTPSNKVTEKGKYVELRCDPISGHTALYWYRQSLGQGPEFLIYFQGTGAADDSGLPNDRFFAVRPEGSVSTLKIQRTERGDSAVYLCASSPDRRNGYTFGSGTRLTVV.

This sequence joins TRBV6-6 and TRBJ1-1; perhaps TRBD1 as D (6 bases). The germline gives CDR1 MNHNY, CDR2 SVGAGI (reference sequence). The CDR3 is made up of 14 amino acids. V shed 3 bases and J shed 6 bases, with 14 bases lying between them. CDR3 coding DNA: TGTGCCAGCAGTTATGTCGGGGGGGCGGCTGAAGCTTTCTTT. It encodes CASSYVGGAAEAFF.

This clone was counted only a few times. The chain is built from TRBV7-6 and TRBJ1-6, with unresolved D. Germline values: CDR1 SGHVS, CDR2 FNYEAQ. The CDR3 length is 15 residues. Trimming shortened V by 6 bases and J by 6 bases, and 15 bases separated the two germline ends. The CDR3 coding sequence is TGTGCCAGCAGGCAGCCGCGGGCTGCTAATTCACCCCTCCACTTT. This gives the protein CASRQPRAANSPLHF.

The CDR3 nucleotides read TGTGCCAGTAGTATCGCGTGGTTGAGGGGAGGGGGGTACAATGAGCAGTTCTTC. Its translation: CASSIAWLRGGGYNEQFF. The rearrangement links TRBV19 to TRBJ2-1; tentative D call: TRBD2 (7 bases). Germline CDR1 LNHDA, CDR2 SQIVND (reference sequence). The CDR3 spans 18 residues. Trimming pared 3 bases from V and 4 bases from J, leaving 22 bases between.

This rearrangement joins TRBV4-1 to TRBJ2-2, with TRBD1 as a possible D gene (6 bases). There are 16 residues in the CDR3. Germline loops: CDR1 MGHRA, CDR2 YSYEKL. Trimming shortened V by 6 bases and J by 2 bases, and 16 bases separated the two germline ends. The CDR3 loop reads CASRPYTGPNTGELFF. DNA for the CDR3: TGCGCCAGCAGACCCTACACAGGGCCAAACACCGGGGAGCTGTTTTTT.

This clone showed up just once. V gene TRBV24-1 combines with J gene TRBJ2-2, with 10 bases matching TRBD1. Germline CDR1 is KGHDR and CDR2 is SFDVKD. The CDR3 runs to 14 residues. V dropped 7 bases and J dropped 6; count of bases not matched to a gene: 4. The chain's CDR3 is CATRRTGGSGELFF. CDR3 sequence (DNA): TGTGCCACCAGACGGACAGGGGGATCCGGGGAGCTGTTTTTT.

The rearrangement links TRBV4-2 to TRBJ2-7, with D possibly called TRBD1 or TRBD2 (5 bases each). V gave up 4 bases and J gave up 1 base, with 17 bases separating them. This CDR3 is 16 amino acids long. CDR1 is LGHNA and CDR2 is YNFKEQ in the germline V gene. CDR3 amino acids: CASSLIGDGISYEQYF. The CDR3 DNA reads as TGTGCCAGCAGCCTTATCGGGGACGGAATTTCCTACGAGCAGTACTTC.

J is TRBJ2-1 and V is TRBV27, with no clear D. The germline V gene encodes CDR1 MNHEY and CDR2 SMNVEV (reference sequence). This CDR3 contains 15 residues. The V end lost 1 base, the J end lost 3 bases, and 10 bases lay between the germline ends. The CDR3 is CASSLYQALYNEQFF. Here the CDR3 DNA reads TGTGCCAGCAGTTTATACCAGGCGCTCTACAATGAGCAGTTCTTC.

V gene TRBV28 combines with J gene TRBJ1-2; unclear D gene. The CDR3 consists of 16 residues. The germline gives CDR1 MDHEN, CDR2 SYDVKM. V lost 7 bases to trimming and J lost 7 bases, with 25 bases between them. CDR3 DNA: TGTGCCAGCAAGAGTAGAGGACTGGCTAAGGCGAGTGGCTACACCTTC. Encoded protein: CASKSRGLAKASGYTF.

This clone was picked up a small number of times. The rearrangement joins TRBV5-1 to TRBJ2-7; D might be TRBD1 or TRBD2, each matching 5 bases. The CDR3 contains 13 residues. CDR1 is SGHRS and CDR2 is YFSETQ in the germline V gene. Trimming removed 0 bases at V and 6 bases at J, with 10 bases between. The CDR3 spells CASSLAMGTEQYF. For the CDR3, the DNA is TGCGCCAGCAGCTTGGCCATGGGGACCGAGCAGTACTTC.

This chain joins TRBV15 and TRBJ1-5, with D possibly matching TRBD1 (5 bases). V shed 0 bases and J shed 11 bases, with 14 bases lying between them. This CDR3 region has 14 residues. Germline-derived CDR1 and CDR2 are LNHNV and YYDKDF (reference sequence). The CDR3: CATSRDPQGQSQHF. The CDR3 bases are TGTGCCACCAGCAGAGATCCGCAGGGCCAGTCCCAGCATTTT.

This sequence joins TRBV19 and TRBJ1-5, with a possible D match to TRBD1 (5 bases). Germline assignment: CDR1 LNHDA and CDR2 SQIVND (reference sequence). V was trimmed by 0 bases and J by 9 bases, leaving 15 bases between them. The CDR3 has 15 amino acids. The CDR3: CASSIEGRSGAPQHF. CDR3 in DNA: TGTGCCAGTAGTATAGAGGGTAGAAGCGGGGCGCCCCAGCATTTT.

The sample holds one count of this clone. The chain carries TRBV29-1 and TRBJ2-7, with D unresolved. Looked up from germline, CDR1 is SQVTM and CDR2 is ANQGSEA. V was cut by 4 bases and J by 11 bases, with 18 bases left in between. CDR3 length equals 12 residues. The CDR3 nucleotides are TGCAGCGTTGTGCTCGGCTCAGAAAATAAGTACTTC. Its protein product is CSVVLGSENKYF.

The chain links TRBV4-2 to TRBJ2-7, with 8 bases that match TRBD2. This CDR3 has 17 amino acids. Per the germline V gene, CDR1 is LGHNA and CDR2 is YNFKEQ. Trimming took 0 bases from V and 3 from J; bases not matched to a gene: 10. CDR3: CASSQDVAGGPYYEQYF. Here the CDR3 DNA reads TGTGCCAGCAGCCAAGATGTGGCGGGAGGTCCTTACTACGAGCAGTACTTC.

CDR3 in amino acids: CASSELGTRYQETQYF. In DNA, the CDR3 is TGTGCCAGCAGTGAATTGGGGACACGATACCAAGAGACCCAGTACTTC. The rearrangement uses TRBV28 and TRBJ2-5; perhaps TRBD1 as D (6 bases). V dropped 5 bases and J dropped 0 bases, with 16 bases sitting between them. In germline, CDR1 is MDHEN, CDR2 SYDVKM. The CDR3 loop spans 16 amino acids.

This chain joins TRBV5-6 and TRBJ2-7; 8 bases agree with TRBD1. The V and J ends lost 2 bases and 7 bases, in that order; junction bases with no gene match: 5. This CDR3 region has 13 residues. Germline loops: CDR1 SGHDT, CDR2 YYEEEE. DNA for the CDR3: TGTGCCAGCAGCTTTGGACAGGGTGGGGAGCAGTACTTC. Amino acid sequence: CASSFGQGGEQYF.

The rearrangement uses TRBV4-3 and TRBJ2-5, with D uncertain. Near its end, the DNA agrees better with TRBJ2-7, so the J call may be wrong. Germline assignment: CDR1 LGHNA and CDR2 YSLEER. CDR3 length: 15 residues. CDR3 DNA sequence: TGCGCCAGCAGCCAAGTTAGTGGCTACCGTAACGAGCAGTACTTC. Residues: CASSQVSGYRNEQYF.

The chain carries TRBV7-2 and TRBJ1-5; 7 positions agree with TRBD1. The ends lost 0 bases at V and 6 bases at J; junction bases unmatched: 5. CDR1 is SGHTA and CDR2 is FQGNSA in the germline V gene. This CDR3 spans 15 amino acids. The CDR3 coding sequence is TGTGCCAGCAGCTTAGCAGGGGGCGCGGGTCAGCCCCAGCATTTT. Protein sequence: CASSLAGGAGQPQHF.

The chain employs TRBV11-3 and TRBJ1-1; no clear D. Deletions cut 3 bases from V and 2 bases from J, with 16 bases between. CDR1 SGHNT and CDR2 YENEEA come from the germline V gene. The CDR3 runs 16 residues. The CDR3, as DNA: TGTGCCAGCAGCTTGTTGGCAGTCCATATTAACACTGAAGCTTTCTTT. Translating gives CASSLLAVHINTEAFF.

This clone was picked up a small number of times. V gene TRBV4-1 combines with J gene TRBJ1-2; weak D call: TRBD1 (5 bases). Germline V gene sequence: CDR1 MGHRA, CDR2 YSYEKL. The CDR3 loop spans 15 amino acids. The germline V and J ends were trimmed by 4 bases and 3 bases, with 15 bases remaining between them. This CDR3 is CASSPQLGAYYGYTF. The CDR3 DNA reads TGCGCCAGCAGCCCACAACTCGGGGCCTACTATGGCTACACCTTC.